The next 28 T cell receptor beta chains were all read from a single sample in a study of blood T cell repertoires in COVID-19 (dated by TCRdb to the early 2020s). Library preparation employed the immunoSEQ multiplex PCR assay. The clones in this table, taken by TCRdb from immuneACCESS, are in-frame only. Not every clone is retained; where verified, under half of the shortfall comes from an unresolved V gene, and the cause of the rest is unknown. The sample table shows some 230,000 clones, and more than 75% are seen once. The ten largest clones represent about 0.91% of the sample. The specimen was peripheral blood. All receptors come from a man aged 40-55 years with acute or convalescent COVID-19.

The table lists this clone with a few counts. The chain employs TRBV3-1 (or the pseudogene TRBV3-2) and TRBJ1-1; D gene uncertain. Germline CDR1 reads LGHDT; CDR2 reads YNNKEL (reference sequence). The CDR3 runs to 13 residues. V was clipped by 5 bases and J by 1 base, with 8 bases between them. This CDR3 reads CASSFDKNTEAFF. In DNA, the CDR3 is TGTGCCAGCAGCTTCGACAAGAACACTGAAGCTTTCTTT.

The chain links TRBV2 to TRBJ1-5; D might be TRBD1 (5 bases). The germline V gene has CDR1 SNHLY and CDR2 FYNNEI. The V gene lost 6 bases and the J gene lost 5 bases, with 17 bases spanning the gap. The CDR3 extends over 15 amino acids. The CDR3 region has the DNA TGTGCCAGCAGCCCTGTGGCAGGGCCTTATCAGCCCCAGCATTTT. Its protein is CASSPVAGPYQPQHF.

This clone occurred a few times. The chain combines TRBV27 with TRBJ1-2; possibly TRBD1 for D (6 bases). Germline CDR1 and CDR2: MNHEY and SMNVEV (reference sequence). CDR3 length equals 14 residues. The germline V and J ends were trimmed by 4 bases and 7 bases, with 16 bases remaining between them. Here the CDR3 DNA reads TGTGCCAGCAGTTACAGGGAAAATTTACTTGGCTACACCTTC. Encoded protein: CASSYRENLLGYTF.

The CDR3 here is CASSAGQGHYEQYF. The CDR3 DNA is TGCGCCAGCAGCGCTGGACAGGGACACTACGAGCAGTACTTC. The chain is built from TRBV4-3 and TRBJ2-7; 8 nucleotides align to TRBD1. Germline CDR1 is LGHNA and CDR2 is YSLEER. The CDR3 extends over 14 amino acids. Trimming took 5 bases from V and 3 from J; bases not matched to a gene: 6.

The chain combines TRBV7-9 with TRBJ1-1; D gene uncertain. V lost 5 bases, J lost 11 bases, and 12 bases lay in between. CDR3 size: 11 residues. Germline CDR1 and CDR2: SEHNR and FQNEAQ (reference sequence). The CDR3 DNA sequence: TGTGCCAGCAGCCCTCTAGAGATGGCTTTCTTT. This sequence encodes CASSPLEMAFF. The variable domain in full, with the rest retrieved from reference TRBV7-9 and TRBJ1-1, is DTGVSQNPRHKITKRGQNVTFRCDPISEHNRLYWYRQTLGQGPEFLTYFQNEAQLEKSRLLSDRFSAERPKGSFSTLEIQRTEQGDSAMYLCASSPLEMAFFGQGTRLTVV.

This chain links TRBV10-3 with TRBJ1-5; 7 bases line up with TRBD1. V dropped 0 bases and J dropped 1; count of bases not matched to a gene: 6. Looked up from germline, CDR1 is ENHRY and CDR2 is SYGVKD. The CDR3 has 17 amino acids. As DNA, the CDR3 is TGTGCCATCAGTGAGTCGCGAGGGGGCGCGAGCAATCAGCCCCAGCATTTT. It specifies CAISESRGGASNQPQHF.

Written as DNA, the CDR3 is TGTGCCAGCAGCTCAAACCCATTACAGGGGGCCGGGGGCAATCAGCCCCAGCATTTT. This codes for CASSSNPLQGAGGNQPQHF. The gene calls are TRBV7-8 and TRBJ1-5; the match to TRBD1 covers 9 bases. The V gene's germline CDR1 is SGHVS and CDR2 FQNEAQ. V shed 4 bases, J shed 2 bases, and the junction held 15 bases outside the gene matches. The CDR3 runs to 19 residues.

This clone is a singleton in its sample. The chain couples TRBV24-1 to TRBJ2-2; TRBD1 might be the D (5 bases). The CDR3 is 13 residues long. Germline V CDR1 and CDR2: KGHDR, SFDVKD. The V end lost 9 bases, the J end lost 4 bases, and 11 bases lay between the germline ends. Here the CDR3 DNA reads TGTGCCACCGGAGCAGGGTTCACCGGGGAGCTGTTTTTT. Translation: CATGAGFTGELFF.

The chain employs TRBV2 and TRBJ2-5, with a weak D call TRBD2 (6 bases). CDR1 is SNHLY and CDR2 is FYNNEI in the germline V gene. V was trimmed by 3 bases and J by 3 bases, leaving 14 bases between them. The CDR3 extends over 15 amino acids. CDR3 nucleotide sequence: TGTGCCAGCAGTGACCCCAACCGGAGGGAAGAGACCCAGTACTTC. This encodes CASSDPNRREETQYF.

The chain joins TRBV5-1 to TRBJ1-2; 7 positions agree with TRBD1. Trimming cost V 3 bases and J 0 bases; bases outside gene matches: 5. This CDR3 spans 15 amino acids. Per germline, CDR1 SGHRS and CDR2 YFSETQ. CDR3 in DNA: TGCGCCAGCAGCTCTTCGGGACAGCCTAACTATGGCTACACCTTC. Translating it yields CASSSSGQPNYGYTF. The full variable domain, completed using reference TRBV5-1 and TRBJ1-2, is KAGVTQTPRYLIKTRGQQVTLSCSPISGHRSVSWYQQTPGQGLQFLFEYFSETQRNKGNFPGRFSGRQFSNSRSEMNVSTLELGDSALYLCASSSSGQPNYGYTFGSGTRLTVV.

As for this clone: Relative to the germline gene, one junction end is altered; a read error may explain this. The V gene is TRBV7-2, the J gene TRBJ1-2, with no clear D. This CDR3 is built from 14 residues. Germline CDR1 SGHTA, CDR2 FQGNSA. CDR3 region: CASSLGFLDYGYTF. In DNA form, the CDR3 reads TGTGCCAGCAGTTTAGGATTCCTAGACTATGGCTACACCTTC.

The rearrangement links TRBV7-2 to TRBJ2-7; TRBD1 is a possible D gene (5 bases). The length of the CDR3 is 15 residues. V was shortened by 1 base and J by 0 bases, with 10 bases between the two germline ends. In germline, CDR1 is SGHTA, CDR2 FQGNSA. The CDR3 DNA sequence: TGTGCCAGCAGCTTAGTTCAGGGAAGCTCCTACGAGCAGTACTTC. Amino acids: CASSLVQGSSYEQYF.

A few counts support this clone. As DNA, the CDR3 is TGCGCCAGCAGCCCTGAGGGGGGGCCCACCGGGGAGCTGTTTTTT. Translating it yields CASSPEGGPTGELFF. The gene calls are TRBV5-1 and TRBJ2-2, with D possibly TRBD2 on 7 matching bases. CDR3 length: 15 amino acids. Germline values: CDR1 SGHRS, CDR2 YFSETQ. Trimming took off 4 bases at V and 4 bases at J, with 14 bases between the two ends.

V usage is TRBV6-5 and J usage is TRBJ1-3, with 9 bases identical to TRBD1. CDR1 is MNHEY, CDR2 SVGAGI, per germline. The CDR3 is made up of 15 amino acids. J gave up 2 bases and V 2 bases, and 1 base lay outside the gene matches. CDR3 protein: CASSYNRGPGNTIYF. CDR3 nucleotide sequence: TGTGCCAGCAGTTACAACAGGGGGCCTGGAAACACCATATATTTT.

V and J are TRBV27 and TRBJ1-6, with TRBD1 identical over 7 bases. Germline assignment: CDR1 MNHEY and CDR2 SMNVEV (reference sequence). This CDR3 has 15 amino acids. Trimming took 2 bases from V and 8 from J; bases not matched to a gene: 6. CDR3 DNA sequence: TGTGCCAGCAGTTTAAAAGGGGGCTTTTATTCACCCCTCCACTTT. The encoded protein is CASSLKGGFYSPLHF.

CDR3 sequence reads: CASSLAGQGGQPQHF. The CDR3 DNA sequence: TGCGCCAGCAGCCTGGCGGGACAGGGTGGTCAGCCCCAGCATTTT. V gene TRBV4-1 combines with J gene TRBJ1-5; 9 bases map to TRBD1. The germline V gene encodes CDR1 MGHRA and CDR2 YSYEKL. The CDR3 totals 15 residues. V lost 4 bases, J lost 6 bases, and 7 bases stayed unmatched.

This chain uses TRBV6-6 with TRBJ1-3, with 8 bases identical to TRBD1. After removal of 4 bases from V and 4 bases from J, the junction contained 9 bases not matched to a gene. Per germline, CDR1 MNHNY and CDR2 SVGAGI (reference sequence). The CDR3 has 16 amino acids. As DNA, the CDR3 is TGTGCCAGCAGTTCCCAAAGGACAGGGCTCGGAAACACCATATATTTT. This codes for CASSSQRTGLGNTIYF.

The rearrangement joins TRBV6-6 to TRBJ2-7, with D possibly matching TRBD2 (5 bases). The germline V gene has CDR1 MNHNY and CDR2 SVGAGI (reference sequence). Trimming removed 2 bases from V and 2 bases from J, with 10 bases in between. This CDR3 is built from 14 residues. The CDR3 reads CASSYGSGAYEQYF. The CDR3 DNA follows: TGTGCCAGCAGTTACGGGAGCGGAGCCTACGAGCAGTACTTC.

DNA of the CDR3: TGTGCCAGCGTCGGACAGGGGTCGGATACGCAGTATTTT. Protein: CASVGQGSDTQYF. The chain joins TRBV9 to TRBJ2-3, with 9 nucleotides matching TRBD1. J lost 6 bases, V lost 7 bases, and 6 bases had no gene match. This CDR3 contains 13 residues. Germline V gene sequence: CDR1 SGDLS, CDR2 YYNGEE.

This rearrangement joins TRBV3-1 (or the pseudogene TRBV3-2) to TRBJ2-5; 7 nucleotides match TRBD1. This CDR3 has 14 residues. Trimming cost V 3 bases and J 5 bases; bases outside gene matches: 6. CDR1 is LGHDT, CDR2 YNNKEL, per germline (reference sequence). The CDR3 DNA is TGTGCCAGCAGCCAGACAGGGATTGGTGAGACCCAGTACTTC. It specifies CASSQTGIGETQYF.

The J gene is TRBJ2-4, the V gene TRBV2; tentatively, D is TRBD1 (6 bases). V lost 5 bases, J lost 9 bases, and 14 bases lay in between. The CDR3 is made up of 13 amino acids. Per germline, CDR1 SNHLY and CDR2 FYNNEI. The CDR3 sequence: CASSTPGARIQYF. The CDR3 nucleotides are TGTGCCAGCAGTACCCCAGGGGCACGCATTCAGTACTTC. Based on the CDR3 plus reference TRBV2 and TRBJ2-4, the full variable domain is EPEVTQTPSHQVTQMGQEVILRCVPISNHLYFYWYRQILGQKVEFLVSFYNNEISEKSEIFDDQFSVERPDGSNFTLKIRSTKLEDSAMYFCASSTPGARIQYFGAGTRLSVL.

The chain uses TRBV6-5 and TRBJ1-2, with TRBD1 identical over 8 bases. CDR1 and CDR2 (germline): MNHEY, SVGAGI. The CDR3 consists of 14 residues. J lost 4 bases, V lost 6 bases, and 7 bases had no gene match. The CDR3 DNA sequence: TGTGCCAGCAGCTTCGGACAGGGAAGCTATGGCTACACCTTC. Translated, it gives CASSFGQGSYGYTF.

V and J are TRBV5-1 and TRBJ1-1, with TRBD1 identical over 7 bases. Unmatched junction bases numbered 5, after V lost 0 bases and J lost 0 bases. Germline V lookup: CDR1 SGHRS, CDR2 YFSETQ. This CDR3 comprises 16 residues. The CDR3 DNA sequence: TGCGCCAGCAGCTTGGGACAGGGCTCGATGAACACTGAAGCTTTCTTT. It yields the protein CASSLGQGSMNTEAFF.

The gene calls are TRBV3-1 (or the pseudogene TRBV3-2) and TRBJ1-2; a weak D match, TRBD1 (5 bases). Between the trimmed V and J ends, which lost 4 bases and 7 bases, there was a span of 16 bases. Germline CDR1 LGHDT, CDR2 YNNKEL (reference sequence). This CDR3 has 14 amino acids. CDR3 loop: CASSPKQGTSGYTF. CDR3 nucleotide sequence: TGTGCCAGCAGCCCTAAGCAAGGGACTTCTGGCTACACCTTC.

This clone is a singleton in its sample. CDR3 loop: CASLTGGLGGKLFF. The CDR3 coding sequence is TGTGCCAGCCTAACTGGGGGCCTAGGGGGAAAACTGTTTTTT. The V call is TRBV19, the J call TRBJ1-4, with D tentatively TRBD1 (6 bases). The germline gives CDR1 LNHDA, CDR2 SQIVND (reference sequence). The V and J ends lost 9 bases and 10 bases respectively, with 21 bases between them. The CDR3 is 14 amino acids.

The rearrangement links TRBV6-1 to TRBJ2-4; the D gene is possibly TRBD1 (5 bases). CDR3 length equals 15 residues. Germline CDR1 is MNHNS and CDR2 is SASEGT. The germline V and J ends were trimmed by 5 bases and 7 bases, with 18 bases remaining between them. The CDR3 here is CASSSRGQGSNIQYF. CDR3 in DNA: TGTGCCAGCAGTAGCCGCGGCCAGGGATCGAACATTCAGTACTTC.

In this sample, this clone turned up once. The chain employs TRBV7-9 and TRBJ2-3; the D is unclear. The germline V and J ends were trimmed by 1 base and 2 bases, with 10 bases remaining between them. The CDR3 loop spans 15 amino acids. Germline lookup yields CDR1 SEHNR and CDR2 FQNEAQ (reference sequence). The CDR3 here is CASSLVSVPTDTQYF. The CDR3 coding sequence is TGTGCCAGCAGCTTAGTTAGTGTTCCCACAGATACGCAGTATTTT.

As regards this clone: No DNA is shown, since the ends of the CDR3 on it are uncertain; the CDR3 is the one TCRdb lists. This sequence joins TRBV4-2 and TRBJ1-4. The CDR3 is 15 amino acids in total, end residues counted. From germline, CDR1 is LGHNA and CDR2 YNFKEQ. This chain's CDR3 is CASSQDASGRGKLFF.